The sequence of this T cell receptor beta chain was determined in a study of shared clonotypes between healthy human individuals (TCRdb year 2020). Broadly, across the study: A couple of women and a few men aged 18 to 49 years were included in the cohort. For each donor, CD4 naive and CD4 memory were each given three plates, CD8 naive was given two plates, and CD8 memory was given one plate. The study deeply sequenced blood TCR repertoires of about five healthy adults to estimate repertoire size and the extent of clonotype sharing between individuals. Different laboratories and diverse techniques were used to prepare libraries and sequence TCR repertoires, to increase sequencing depth and limit assay-specific biases. Each donor's leukapheresis produced roughly between roughly 0.9 and 8.9 billion PBMCs. Results and caveats for the whole study, not just this receptor: Because the study included a small number of donors, the genetic and exposure-history diversity represented was limited. Rarefaction of sorted-subset datasets indicated incomplete sequencing despite the large sequencing depth. Sampling was limited to blood, and TCR repertoires in tissue likely differ from TCR repertoires in blood. Estimated clonotype richness was generally larger for naive than for memory subsets. Compared with non-shared clonotypes, clonotypes shared by all four sorted-subset donors had higher generation probabilities. About 5% of naive CD4, 3.5% of naive CD8, about 2.1% of memory CD4, and approximately 0.4% of memory CD8 clonotypes were shared across several donors. Pairwise subsampling led to the expectation that sequencing depth would affect the degree of clonotype sharing among donors.

About this clone itself: Its antigen is still unknown. No base quality information exists; no much larger clone differs at one position.

Spanning cysteine to phenylalanine, the CDR3 consists of 14 amino acids. Left in the record is the CDR3 DNA by itself, 42 bases read in frame from the first base. Based on the germline V gene, the CDR1 and CDR2 sequences are LGHNA and YSLEER. Between the V and J ends, shortened by 2 bases and 6 bases respectively, the junction contains 13 bases. Using the deep immunoSEQ assay, TCR CDR3 regions were amplified from genomic DNA by multiplex PCR. Genomic DNA extracted from each cell subset was distributed evenly over all wells of several immunoSEQ 96-well plates, and each plate served as one replicate. For sorted subsets, each replicate PCR was loaded with 150 to 250 ng genomic DNA, equivalent to some 31,000 T cell genomes. Purified libraries were measured with a Qubit 3.0 fluorometer, size-checked on a Bioanalyzer 2100, and measured again with the KAPA Library Quantification kit. Every immunoSEQ 96-well plate was sequenced on a dedicated single-read 150-cycle Illumina NextSeq 550 flow cell. The authors processed their data as follows. Because only junctional sequences without quality scores were contained in the immunoSEQ output, filtering matching that applied to full-length reads could not be performed. To assign V/J genes and CDR3, sequences were annotated against IMGT germline references using PyIR, a Python wrapper for IgBLAST v1.9. Reads with weak V/J assignments (E-value above 1e-6), missing CDR3, stop codons, out-of-frame junctions, or ambiguous translated residues were removed. V3J clonotypes were defined by identical inferred V gene, J gene, and CDR3 amino acid sequence. The percentage overlap between two repertoires was calculated by dividing the number of shared unique clonotypes by the size of the smaller repertoire. Repertoire richness was assessed with RTK rarefaction, the Chao1 estimator, and Recon v2.1 estimates of unobserved clonotypes. Generation probabilities were computed with OLGA for all TCRbeta clonotypes obtained by the gDNA method from several donors. TCRdb's version of the immuneACCESS table is confined to in-frame rearrangements and falls short of the full clone set. An unresolved V gene accounts for under half of the shortfall where checked; the remainder is of unknown origin. V and J calls and clone size are as listed in that table; D and trimming were resolved from the DNA. The sample includes around 1,000,000 clones, with about 72% observed a single time. Of the sample, roughly 0.83% falls within the top ten clones.

Healthy HIV-negative adults with no recently reported acute infections or vaccinations were included as donors. Every donor was a Caucasian adult residing in Nashville, Tennessee, USA. Magnetic negative selection was used to enrich CD4+ T cells, after which naive cells were positively selected on CD45RA and the negative fraction became the memory subset. Blood was collected by leukapheresis, and PBMCs were isolated by Ficoll-Histopaque density gradient centrifugation and then cryopreserved in liquid nitrogen vapor phase. Analytical flow cytometry was used to check the purity and quantity of every magnetically sorted T cell population. Genomic DNA was isolated from each sorted fraction and quantified by UV absorbance on a Nanodrop 2000c.

The sequence is built from TRBV4-3 and TRBJ1-1; the D gene is perhaps TRBD1, from 5 matching bases. The sample taken for sequencing was memory CD4+ T cells from PBMCs. Explained via the paper, the cell subset or site label denotes: CD45RA-negative fraction. This TCR derives from a young man in good health. Some clones in this sample may be carry-over from other donors' samples. The CDR3 reads CASSQLGPGAEAFF. The DNA reads as follows: TGCGCCAGCAGCCAACTGGGACCGGGCGCTGAAGCTTTCTTT.